The 11 T cell receptor beta chains below all came from one sample that was sequenced in a study of T cells after yellow fever vaccination. TCRdb redid the calling of the 5' RACE reads with MiXCR, one entry per CDR3 protein. Of hundreds of thousands of distinct CDR3 sequences in the sample, over 15% were seen once. The sample consisted of PBMCs, taken 15 days after the yellow fever booster vaccination. The receptors derive from a man aged 25 to 45 who received the YFV17D yellow fever vaccine.

This chain connects TRBV6-2 or TRBV6-3 to TRBJ2-1; a weak D match, TRBD2 (5 bases). CDR1 and CDR2 (germline): MNHEY, SVGEGT. This CDR3 has 14 residues. Deletions cut 7 bases from V and 0 bases from J, with 10 bases between. The CDR3, as DNA: TGTGCCAGCAAGAGCGGTAGCTCCTACAATGAGCAGTTCTTC. Translated, it gives CASKSGSSYNEQFF.

The rearrangement joins TRBV7-2 to TRBJ2-7; D is possibly TRBD1 or TRBD2 (5 bases each). This CDR3 contains 16 residues. V was clipped by 2 bases and J by 2 bases, with 16 bases between them. The V gene's germline CDR1 is SGHTA and CDR2 FQGNSA. The CDR3 spells CASSLSGSALPYEQYF. In DNA form, the CDR3 reads TGTGCCAGCAGCTTATCAGGGAGCGCCTTACCCTACGAGCAGTACTTC.

This chain links TRBV20-1 with TRBJ2-3; a possible D gene is TRBD2 (7 bases). The CDR3 extends over 12 amino acids. CDR1 is DFQATT and CDR2 is SNEGSKA in the germline V gene (reference sequence). The V end was cut by 7 bases, the J end by 4 bases, with 12 bases between. CDR3 DNA: TGCAGTGGGGAAGGGGGGGCAGATACGCAGTATTTT. It codes for CSGEGGADTQYF.

A few counts support this clonotype. The rearrangement joins TRBV6-4 to TRBJ2-3; the D gene is possibly TRBD1 (6 bases). The CDR3 length is 15 residues. V was cut by 3 bases and J by 3 bases, with 13 bases left in between. Per germline, CDR1 MRHNA and CDR2 SNTAGT. CDR3 bases: TGTGCCAGCAGTGAGGGCTCAGGGGAAACAGATACGCAGTATTTT. Translated, it gives CASSEGSGETDTQYF.

This clonotype came up many times. The chain couples TRBV10-1 to TRBJ2-5; 9 bases match TRBD2. The CDR3 totals 14 residues. CDR1 and CDR2 (germline): WNHNN, SYGVQD (reference sequence). The V gene end was trimmed by 3 bases and the J gene end by 9 bases; junction bases not matched to a gene: 8. In nucleotides, the CDR3 is TGCGCCAGCAGTGAAGCGGGAGGTACCAGGCCCCAGTACTTC. It translates to CASSEAGGTRPQYF.

This clonotype showed up many times. The chain uses TRBV6-5 and TRBJ2-1; weak D call: TRBD1 (6 bases). This CDR3 region has 15 residues. The V end was cut by 0 bases, the J end by 8 bases, with 14 bases between. Per germline, CDR1 MNHEY and CDR2 SVGAGI. The CDR3 DNA sequence: TGTGCCAGCAGTTACTCAGGGCAGGGGCTGGATGAGCAGTTCTTC. It codes for CASSYSGQGLDEQFF.

This clonotype was seen only a few times. The gene calls are TRBV7-9 and TRBJ1-1, with D perhaps matching TRBD1 (6 bases). The germline V gene encodes CDR1 SEHNR and CDR2 FQNEAQ (reference sequence). V lost 3 bases to trimming and J lost 2 bases, with 13 bases between them. There are 15 residues in the CDR3. In DNA form, the CDR3 reads TGTGCCAGCAGCTTGTCGAACAGGGCTAACACTGAAGCTTTCTTT. Its translation: CASSLSNRANTEAFF.

The chain links TRBV10-3 to TRBJ1-1; weak D call: TRBD1 (5 bases). This CDR3 has 13 residues. Germline values: CDR1 ENHRY, CDR2 SYGVKD. V was trimmed by 4 bases and J by 2 bases, leaving 8 bases between them. The DNA for the CDR3 is TGTGCCATCAGTGCGACAGAAAACACTGAAGCTTTCTTT. Translated: CAISATENTEAFF.

The chain is built from TRBV18 and TRBJ2-4; 10 bases line up with TRBD1. The CDR3 is made up of 15 amino acids. Germline V CDR1 and CDR2: KGHSH, LQKENI. V lost 5 bases, J lost 7 bases, and 8 bases stayed unmatched. The CDR3 reads CASSSRDRGVNIQYF. The CDR3 region has the DNA TGTGCCAGCTCATCCCGGGACAGGGGAGTGAACATTCAGTACTTC.

The chain carries TRBV12-3 or TRBV12-4 and TRBJ2-1; 12 bases are a match to TRBD2. This CDR3 is 16 amino acids long. J gave up 10 bases and V 4 bases, and 11 bases lay outside the gene matches. CDR3 amino acids: CASSSTPGLAGPEQFF. The CDR3 DNA sequence: TGTGCCAGCAGTTCCACCCCGGGACTAGCGGGCCCGGAGCAGTTCTTC.

This clonotype was detected only a few times. This chain connects TRBV19 to TRBJ2-2; weak D call: TRBD1 (5 bases). V lost 8 bases, J lost 1 base, and 11 bases lay in between. Germline CDR1 is LNHDA and CDR2 is SQIVND (reference sequence). The CDR3 spans 14 residues. This CDR3 reads CASRQTLNTGELFF. The CDR3 coding sequence is TGTGCCAGTCGACAGACATTGAACACCGGGGAGCTGTTTTTT. Based on the CDR3 plus reference TRBV19 and TRBJ2-2, the full variable domain is DGGITQSPKYLFRKEGQNVTLSCEQNLNHDAMYWYRQDPGQGLRLIYYSQIVNDFQKGDIAEGYSVSREKKESFPLTVTSAQKNPTAFYLCASRQTLNTGELFFGEGSRLTVL.